This TCR beta chain was sequenced for a study of blood T cells in healthy people across ages. Using a J-beta primer mix together with a sample-barcoded 5' primer, a second PCR was run for about 6 to 12 cycles. Each cDNA molecule received a tag from a template-switch adaptor that had 12 random nucleotides. TCRdb re-called the 5' RACE reads through MiXCR, storing one row per CDR3 protein. The table has around 990,000 distinct CDR3 sequences, under 40% seen once; the top ten hold approximately 14%. CDR1 and CDR2 from the germline V gene are SNHLY and FYNNEI. The germline V and J ends were trimmed by 7 bases and 9 bases, with 11 bases remaining between them. This CDR3 contains 11 residues.

Sequenced material: blood. This sequence originates from a man aged 18 to 29 in good health. J is TRBJ2-3 and V is TRBV2; D is possibly TRBD2 (6 bases). The CDR3 nucleotides are TGTGCCAGCAAGAGTGGGGGGACGCAGTATTTT. Protein: CASKSGGTQYF.